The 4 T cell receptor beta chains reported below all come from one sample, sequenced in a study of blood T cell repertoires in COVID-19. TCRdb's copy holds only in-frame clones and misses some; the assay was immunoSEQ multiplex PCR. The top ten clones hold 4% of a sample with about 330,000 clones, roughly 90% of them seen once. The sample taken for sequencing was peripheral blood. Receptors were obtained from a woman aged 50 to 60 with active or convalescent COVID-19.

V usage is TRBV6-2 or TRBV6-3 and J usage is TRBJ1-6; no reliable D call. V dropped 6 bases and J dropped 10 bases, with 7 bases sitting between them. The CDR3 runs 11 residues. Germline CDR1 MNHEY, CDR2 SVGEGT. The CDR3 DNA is TGTGCCAGCAGCGCAGGATCACCCCTCCACTTT. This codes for CASSAGSPLHF.

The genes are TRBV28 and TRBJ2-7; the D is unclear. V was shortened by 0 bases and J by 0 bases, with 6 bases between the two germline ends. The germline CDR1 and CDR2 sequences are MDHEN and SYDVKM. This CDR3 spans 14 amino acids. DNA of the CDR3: TGTGCCAGCAGTTTATGGGGCGACTCCTACGAGCAGTACTTC. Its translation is CASSLWGDSYEQYF.

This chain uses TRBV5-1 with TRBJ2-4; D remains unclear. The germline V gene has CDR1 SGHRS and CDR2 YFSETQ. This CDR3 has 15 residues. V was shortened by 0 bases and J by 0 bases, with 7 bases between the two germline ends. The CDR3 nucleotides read TGCGCCAGCAGCTTGGCCCCCGGAGCCAAAAACATTCAGTACTTC. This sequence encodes CASSLAPGAKNIQYF.

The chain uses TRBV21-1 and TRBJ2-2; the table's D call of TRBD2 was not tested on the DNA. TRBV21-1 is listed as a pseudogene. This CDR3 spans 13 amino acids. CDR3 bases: TGTGCCAGCAGCCTTAGACTGGTTGGGGAGCTGTTTTTT. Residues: CASSLRLVGELFF.